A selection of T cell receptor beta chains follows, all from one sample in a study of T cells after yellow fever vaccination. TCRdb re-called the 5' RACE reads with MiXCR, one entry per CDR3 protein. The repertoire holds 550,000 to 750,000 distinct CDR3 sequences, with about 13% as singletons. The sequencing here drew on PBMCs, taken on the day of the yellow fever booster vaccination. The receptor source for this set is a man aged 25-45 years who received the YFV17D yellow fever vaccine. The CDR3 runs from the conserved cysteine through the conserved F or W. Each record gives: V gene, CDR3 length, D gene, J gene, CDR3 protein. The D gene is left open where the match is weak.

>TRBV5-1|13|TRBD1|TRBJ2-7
CASSTTGAPEQYF
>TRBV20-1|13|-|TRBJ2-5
CSAPSGRRETQYF
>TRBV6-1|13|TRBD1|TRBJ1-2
CASSEGQKRGYTF
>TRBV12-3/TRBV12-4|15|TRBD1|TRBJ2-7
CASSFEPGTEAVQYF
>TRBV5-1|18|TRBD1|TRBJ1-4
CASSLRDREPVTNEKLFF
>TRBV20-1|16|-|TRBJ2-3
CSARDWADPSTDTQYF
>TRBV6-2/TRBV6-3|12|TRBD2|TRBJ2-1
CASRPGLGEQFF
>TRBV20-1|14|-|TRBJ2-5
CSALPLTIDETQYF
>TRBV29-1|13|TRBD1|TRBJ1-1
CSVGQGLNTEAFF
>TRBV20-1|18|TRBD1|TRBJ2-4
CSARKNPDRGTWGNIQYF
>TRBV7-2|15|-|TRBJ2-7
CASSLTGMEPGEQYF
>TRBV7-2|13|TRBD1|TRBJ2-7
CASSLQGAYEQYF
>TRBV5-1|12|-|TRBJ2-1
CASSLGDGEQFF
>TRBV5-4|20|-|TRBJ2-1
CASSSPQGASGKRSYNEQFF
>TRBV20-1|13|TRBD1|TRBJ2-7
CSVLTGTGTIYPF
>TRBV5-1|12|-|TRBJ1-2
CASANEGYGYTF
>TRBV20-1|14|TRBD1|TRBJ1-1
CSARDTGGHTEAFF
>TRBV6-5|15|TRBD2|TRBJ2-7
CASSYAGTSGEEQYF
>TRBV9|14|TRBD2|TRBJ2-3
CASRGLAGTDTQYF
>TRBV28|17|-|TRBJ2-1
CASTLALGGSEYNEQFF
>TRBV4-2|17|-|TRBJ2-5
CASSHLGAGRVQETQYF
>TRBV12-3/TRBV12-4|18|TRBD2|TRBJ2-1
CASSLKVPPSGERQEQFF
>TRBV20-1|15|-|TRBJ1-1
CSARDPYRAYTEAFF
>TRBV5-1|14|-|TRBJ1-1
CASTTGQRYTEAFF
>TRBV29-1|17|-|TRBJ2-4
CSVEDRGGAAIKNIQYF
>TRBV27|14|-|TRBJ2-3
CASSTSRFTDTQYF
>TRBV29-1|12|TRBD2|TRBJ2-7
CSVQTSGSRRYF
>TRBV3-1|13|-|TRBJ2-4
CASSATQGNIQYF
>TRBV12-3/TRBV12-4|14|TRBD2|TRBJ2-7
CASTNGAGGNRRYF
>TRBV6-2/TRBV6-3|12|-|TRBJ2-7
CASSRRTYEQYF
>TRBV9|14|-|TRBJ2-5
CASSAGDFGETQYF
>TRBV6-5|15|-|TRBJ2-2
CASSYKQPDTGELFF
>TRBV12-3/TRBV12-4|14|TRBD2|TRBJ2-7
CASRLAGGPNEQYF
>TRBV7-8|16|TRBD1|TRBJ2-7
CASSSVGRDRGGEQYF
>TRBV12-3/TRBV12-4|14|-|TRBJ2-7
CASSYIGSLYEQYF
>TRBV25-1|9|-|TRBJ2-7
CASSDDKYF
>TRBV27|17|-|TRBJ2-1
CASSLTLAFSSYNEQFF
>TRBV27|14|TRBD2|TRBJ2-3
CASSPGTSGLTGFF
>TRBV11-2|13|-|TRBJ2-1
CASSRTRGSEQFF
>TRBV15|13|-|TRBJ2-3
CATSSGSSDTQYF
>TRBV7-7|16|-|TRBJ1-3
CASSPTIAVSGNTIYF